The rows below give T cell receptor beta chains drawn from one sample of a study of T cells in Graves' hyperthyroidism and ophthalmopathy. TCRdb independently ran MiXCR on the multiplex PCR reads; one entry per CDR3 protein. Of 300,000 to 500,000 distinct CDR3 sequences detected, more than 13% appear once; the ten largest clones hold over 25%. Specimen: blood. Receptor source: a man aged 45-60 years with Graves' ophthalmopathy. CDR3s include the opening cysteine and the closing phenylalanine or tryptophan. The D gene is left open where the match is weak. The size entry is marked missing in some rows and otherwise reads once, few, many or a size class.

V: TRBV5-4
J: TRBJ2-1
size: -
D: -
CDR3: CASSLLQGGYNEQFF
DNA: TGTGCCAGCAGCCTCTTACAGGGAGGGTACAATGAGCAGTTCTTC

V: TRBV28
J: TRBJ1-5
size: few
D: TRBD1
CDR3: CASSSDWTGGNQPQHF
DNA: TGTGCCAGCAGCTCCGATTGGACAGGGGGCAATCAGCCCCAGCATTTT

V: TRBV20-1
J: TRBJ2-7
size: few
D: -
CDR3: CSAVQDRSYEQYF
DNA: TGCAGTGCAGTACAGGACCGCTCCTACGAGCAGTACTTC

V: TRBV7-8
J: TRBJ2-1
size: -
D: TRBD1
CDR3: CASSFQTGVINEQFF
DNA: TGCGCCAGCAGCTTTCAGACAGGGGTAATCAATGAGCAGTTCTTC

V: TRBV3-1
J: TRBJ2-1
size: few
D: -
CDR3: CASSQGRSGPYNEQFF
DNA: TGTGCCAGCAGCCAAGGTCGTTCGGGCCCCTACAATGAGCAGTTCTTC

V: TRBV28
J: TRBJ2-5
size: many
D: -
CDR3: CASSYTSGAQETQYF
DNA: TGTGCCAGCAGTTACACCTCCGGAGCCCAAGAGACCCAGTACTTC

V: TRBV7-2
J: TRBJ2-4
size: many
D: -
CDR3: CASSPEGTVVYIQYF
DNA: TGTGCCAGCAGCCCGGAAGGGACGGTAGTATACATTCAGTACTTC

V: TRBV9
J: TRBJ2-1
size: few
D: -
CDR3: CASSVLHSNEQFF
DNA: TGTGCCAGCAGCGTCCTCCACAGCAATGAGCAGTTCTTC

V: TRBV4-2
J: TRBJ2-5
size: many
D: -
CDR3: CASSQGQAEETQYF
DNA: TGTGCCAGCAGCCAAGGCCAGGCGGAAGAGACCCAGTACTTC

V: TRBV3-1
J: TRBJ2-7
size: many
D: -
CDR3: CASSQEGRGEQYF
DNA: TGTGCCAGCAGCCAAGAGGGGCGAGGCGAGCAGTACTTC

V: TRBV9
J: TRBJ2-2
size: -
D: -
CDR3: CVSSASPTGTGELFF
DNA: TGTGTCAGCAGCGCCTCACCTACGGGCACCGGGGAGCTGTTTTTT

V: TRBV2
J: TRBJ1-5
size: many
D: TRBD1
CDR3: CASNRDRRFNSNQPQHF
DNA: TGTGCCAGCAATCGGGACAGGAGGTTTAATAGCAATCAGCCCCAGCATTTT

V: TRBV6-1
J: TRBJ1-5
size: -
D: -
CDR3: CASAGTRNQPQHF
DNA: TGTGCCAGCGCAGGGACCCGCAATCAGCCCCAGCATTTT

V: TRBV3-1
J: TRBJ1-1
size: many
D: -
CDR3: CASSQGGLLNTEAFF
DNA: TGTGCCAGCAGCCAGGGGGGTTTGTTGAACACTGAAGCTTTCTTT

V: TRBV6-5
J: TRBJ1-2
size: many
D: -
CDR3: CASSYSAGSGTGYTF
DNA: TGTGCCAGCAGTTACTCGGCGGGGTCTGGGACTGGCTACACCTTC

V: TRBV24-1
J: TRBJ1-5
size: many
D: -
CDR3: CATSVRTNQPQHF
DNA: TGTGCCACCAGTGTTCGGACCAATCAGCCCCAGCATTTT

V: TRBV7-6
J: TRBJ2-5
size: -
D: TRBD2
CDR3: CASSDTSGSRETQYF
DNA: TGTGCCAGCAGCGATACTAGCGGGAGTCGGGAGACCCAGTACTTC

V: TRBV6-6
J: TRBJ1-5
size: many
D: -
CDR3: CASSYSSGSNQPQHF
DNA: TGTGCCAGCAGTTACTCGTCTGGGTCTAATCAGCCCCAGCATTTT

V: TRBV5-1
J: TRBJ1-2
size: many
D: -
CDR3: CASSLTGTDHYYGYTF
DNA: TGCGCCAGCAGCTTGACAGGGACGGACCATTACTATGGCTACACCTTC

V: TRBV5-5
J: TRBJ2-3
size: many
D: -
CDR3: CASSRDLRTDTQYF
DNA: TGTGCCAGCAGCCGGGACCTGCGCACAGATACGCAGTATTTT

V: TRBV14
J: TRBJ2-7
size: -
D: -
CDR3: CASGTAYEQYF
DNA: TGTGCCAGTGGGACTGCGTACGAGCAGTACTTC

V: TRBV6-2/TRBV6-3
J: TRBJ2-2
size: -
D: TRBD2
CDR3: CASSYSEPGLARDTGELFF
DNA: TGTGCCAGCAGTTACAGCGAGCCCGGACTAGCGCGGGACACCGGGGAGCTGTTTTTT

V: TRBV24-1
J: TRBJ2-1
size: many
D: -
CDR3: CATSDLGRSSYNEQFF
DNA: TGTGCCACCAGTGATTTGGGCAGAAGCTCCTACAATGAGCAGTTCTTC

V: TRBV3-1
J: TRBJ1-1
size: -
D: TRBD1
CDR3: CASSPRDRKENTEAFF
DNA: TGTGCCAGCAGTCCGAGGGACAGAAAAGAGAACACTGAAGCTTTCTTT

V: TRBV14
J: TRBJ1-1
size: -
D: -
CDR3: CASSQGIGYLAEASF
DNA: TGTGCCAGCAGCCAAGGTATAGGTTACCTCGCTGAAGCTTCCTTT

V: TRBV7-2
J: TRBJ2-3
size: -
D: TRBD2
CDR3: CASSHRTSGSLSYF
DNA: TGTGCCAGCAGCCATAGGACTAGCGGGAGTCTCTCGTATTTT

V: TRBV28
J: TRBJ2-3
size: many
D: TRBD2
CDR3: CASSENSGGNTDTQYF
DNA: TGTGCCAGCAGTGAGAATAGCGGGGGGAACACAGATACGCAGTATTTT

V: TRBV6-1
J: TRBJ2-3
size: many
D: TRBD1
CDR3: CASSLQGRVTDTQYF
DNA: TGTGCCAGCAGTCTACAGGGGCGCGTGACAGATACGCAGTATTTT

V: TRBV29-1
J: TRBJ2-5
size: few
D: -
CDR3: CSVTSRGIEQTQYF
DNA: TGCAGCGTTACTTCCAGGGGAATTGAACAGACCCAGTACTTC

V: TRBV27
J: TRBJ2-3
size: few
D: -
CDR3: CASSLPGSGTDTQYF
DNA: TGTGCCAGCAGTTTACCCGGGAGTGGGACAGATACGCAGTATTTT

V: TRBV7-9
J: TRBJ1-2
size: few
D: -
CDR3: CASSQKIRGRNYGHTF
DNA: TGTGCCAGCAGCCAGAAGATCAGGGGTAGAAACTATGGCCACACCTTC

V: TRBV7-2
J: TRBJ2-6
size: few
D: TRBD2
CDR3: CASSLPSGSGANVLTF
DNA: TGTGCCAGCAGCTTGCCTAGCGGCTCTGGGGCCAACGTCCTGACTTTC

V: TRBV7-9
J: TRBJ2-3
size: many
D: TRBD2
CDR3: CASSLVPGLAGRTDTQYF
DNA: TGTGCCAGCAGCTTAGTTCCGGGACTAGCGGGAAGGACAGATACGCAGTATTTT

V: TRBV7-2
J: TRBJ2-7
size: many
D: -
CDR3: CASSFQEDGVEQYF
DNA: TGTGCCAGCAGCTTTCAGGAGGACGGGGTCGAGCAGTACTTC

V: TRBV7-9
J: TRBJ2-5
size: many
D: TRBD1
CDR3: CASSSSAGGRGETQYF
DNA: TGTGCCAGCAGCTCCTCAGCAGGGGGCCGGGGAGAGACCCAGTACTTC

V: TRBV2
J: TRBJ2-7
size: many
D: TRBD1
CDR3: CASSGYRGRGTYEQYF
DNA: TGTGCCAGCAGTGGTTACAGGGGGCGTGGAACCTACGAGCAGTACTTC

V: TRBV9
J: TRBJ2-5
size: few
D: -
CDR3: CASSVGGGKGETQYF
DNA: TGTGCCAGCAGCGTAGGGGGCGGGAAGGGAGAGACCCAGTACTTC

V: TRBV20-1
J: TRBJ1-4
size: few
D: -
CDR3: CSAREGGPGEKLFF
DNA: TGCAGTGCTAGAGAGGGGGGGCCTGGGGAAAAACTGTTTTTT

V: TRBV2
J: TRBJ2-5
size: -
D: TRBD2
CDR3: CASTGLAGGNQETQYF
DNA: TGTGCCAGCACGGGACTAGCGGGAGGAAACCAAGAGACCCAGTACTTC

V: TRBV11-3
J: TRBJ2-2
size: many
D: TRBD2
CDR3: CASSLGTSGIGELFF
DNA: TGTGCCAGCAGCTTAGGGACTAGCGGGATCGGGGAGCTGTTTTTT

V: TRBV7-3
J: TRBJ2-2
size: -
D: TRBD1
CDR3: CASTLRQGARTGELFF
DNA: TGTGCCAGCACCCTCCGACAGGGGGCGCGTACCGGGGAGCTGTTTTTT

V: TRBV5-5
J: TRBJ2-2
size: many
D: TRBD1
CDR3: CASSSQTGRTGELFF
DNA: TGTGCCAGCAGCTCCCAGACAGGGCGGACCGGGGAGCTGTTTTTT

V: TRBV3-1
J: TRBJ1-5
size: many
D: -
CDR3: CASSQDGGRNQPQHF
DNA: TGTGCCAGCAGCCAAGATGGCGGACGCAATCAGCCCCAGCATTTT

V: TRBV30
J: TRBJ2-7
size: -
D: -
CDR3: CAWSSRAYEQYF
DNA: TGTGCCTGGAGTTCCAGAGCCTACGAGCAGTACTTC

V: TRBV19
J: TRBJ1-2
size: few
D: TRBD1
CDR3: CASSISLGTGTWYGYTF
DNA: TGTGCCAGTAGTATATCCCTCGGGACAGGGACTTGGTATGGCTACACCTTC

V: TRBV25-1
J: TRBJ1-5
size: few
D: TRBD1
CDR3: CASSEIDRADQPQHF
DNA: TGTGCCAGCAGTGAAATCGACAGGGCCGATCAGCCCCAGCATTTT

V: TRBV7-8
J: TRBJ2-2
size: -
D: -
CDR3: CASSSPIAGARYTGELFF
DNA: TGTGCCAGCAGCTCACCCATTGCGGGGGCGCGGTACACCGGGGAGCTGTTTTTT

V: TRBV6-1
J: TRBJ2-1
size: -
D: -
CDR3: CASSEDRVSYNEQFF
DNA: TGTGCCAGCAGTGAAGACAGGGTTTCATACAATGAGCAGTTCTTC

V: TRBV19
J: TRBJ2-1
size: few
D: TRBD2
CDR3: CASSISAGFADEQFF
DNA: TGTGCCAGTAGTATTTCAGCGGGGTTCGCTGATGAGCAGTTCTTC

V: TRBV5-1
J: TRBJ2-3
size: many
D: -
CDR3: CASSRAVGADTQYF
DNA: TGCGCCAGCAGCCGAGCAGTGGGGGCAGATACGCAGTATTTT

V: TRBV25-1
J: TRBJ2-6
size: once
D: -
CDR3: CASGTGTSSGANVLTF
DNA: TGTGCCAGCGGAACAGGAACAAGCTCTGGGGCCAACGTCCTGACTTTC

V: TRBV20-1
J: TRBJ2-3
size: few
D: -
CDR3: CSASRPKTDTQYF
DNA: TGCAGTGCATCACGCCCGAAAACAGATACGCAGTATTTT

V: TRBV10-1
J: TRBJ2-3
size: -
D: -
CDR3: CASSESIGGSSSTDTQYF
DNA: TGCGCCAGCAGTGAGTCGATCGGGGGCAGTTCAAGCACAGATACGCAGTATTTT